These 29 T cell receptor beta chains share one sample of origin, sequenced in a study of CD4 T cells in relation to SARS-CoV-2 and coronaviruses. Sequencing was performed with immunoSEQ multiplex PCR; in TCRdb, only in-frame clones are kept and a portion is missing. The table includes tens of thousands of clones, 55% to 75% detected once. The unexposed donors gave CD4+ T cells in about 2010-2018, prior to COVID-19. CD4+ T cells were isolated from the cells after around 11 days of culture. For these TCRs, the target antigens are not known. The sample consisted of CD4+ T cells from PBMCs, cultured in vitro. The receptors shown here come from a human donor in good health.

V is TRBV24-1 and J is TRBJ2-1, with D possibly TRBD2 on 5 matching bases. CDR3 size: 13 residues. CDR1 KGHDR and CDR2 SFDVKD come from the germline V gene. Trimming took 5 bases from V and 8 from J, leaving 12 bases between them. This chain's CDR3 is CATSGSATYEQFF. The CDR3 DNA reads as TGTGCCACCAGTGGTAGCGCAACCTATGAGCAGTTCTTC.

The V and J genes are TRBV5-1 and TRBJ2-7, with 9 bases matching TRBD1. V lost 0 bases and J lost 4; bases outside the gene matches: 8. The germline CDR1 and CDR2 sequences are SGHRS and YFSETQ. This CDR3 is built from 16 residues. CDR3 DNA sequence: TGCGCCAGCAGCTTGGTACAGGGGGCCCTCACTTACGAGCAGTACTTC. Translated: CASSLVQGALTYEQYF. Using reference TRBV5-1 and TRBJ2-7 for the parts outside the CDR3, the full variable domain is KAGVTQTPRYLIKTRGQQVTLSCSPISGHRSVSWYQQTPGQGLQFLFEYFSETQRNKGNFPGRFSGRQFSNSRSEMNVSTLELGDSALYLCASSLVQGALTYEQYFGPGTRLTVT.

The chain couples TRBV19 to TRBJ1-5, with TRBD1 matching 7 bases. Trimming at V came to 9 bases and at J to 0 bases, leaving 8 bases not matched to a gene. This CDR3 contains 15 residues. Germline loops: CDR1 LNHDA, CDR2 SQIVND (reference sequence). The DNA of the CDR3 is TGTGCCAGCAGGAAAGGACAGGCTAGCAATCAGCCCCAGCATTTT. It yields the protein CASRKGQASNQPQHF.

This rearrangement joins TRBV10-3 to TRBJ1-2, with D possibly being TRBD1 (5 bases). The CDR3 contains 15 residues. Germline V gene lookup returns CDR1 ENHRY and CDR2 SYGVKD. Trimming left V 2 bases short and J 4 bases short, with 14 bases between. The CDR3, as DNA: TGTGCCATCAGTGAGATGGAGGGGATTGGCTATGGCTACACCTTC. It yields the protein CAISEMEGIGYGYTF.

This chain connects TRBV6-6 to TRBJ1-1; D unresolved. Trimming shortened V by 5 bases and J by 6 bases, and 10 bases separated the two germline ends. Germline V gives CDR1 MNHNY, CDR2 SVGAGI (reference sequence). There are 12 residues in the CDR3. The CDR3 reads CASSIRISEAFF. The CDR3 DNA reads TGTGCCAGCAGTATCCGGATTTCTGAAGCTTTCTTT.

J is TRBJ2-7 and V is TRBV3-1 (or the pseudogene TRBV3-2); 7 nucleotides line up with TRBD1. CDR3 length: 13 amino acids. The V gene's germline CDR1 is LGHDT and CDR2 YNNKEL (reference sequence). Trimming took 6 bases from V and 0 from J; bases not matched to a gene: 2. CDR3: CASRRQGSYEQYF. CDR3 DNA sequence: TGTGCCAGCAGGAGACAGGGCTCCTACGAGCAGTACTTC.

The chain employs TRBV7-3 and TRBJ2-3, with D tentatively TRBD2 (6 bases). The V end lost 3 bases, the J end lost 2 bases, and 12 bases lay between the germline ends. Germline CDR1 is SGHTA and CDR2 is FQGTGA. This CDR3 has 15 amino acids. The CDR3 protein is CASSFGGTYTDTQYF. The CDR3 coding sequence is TGTGCCAGCAGCTTTGGGGGGACCTACACAGATACGCAGTATTTT.

Here the CDR3 DNA reads TGTGCCAGCAGCCTCCCCGACAGGGGCTATGGCTACACCTTC. Protein product: CASSLPDRGYGYTF. The chain carries TRBV5-4 and TRBJ1-2; TRBD1 aligns across 8 bases. The CDR3 runs to 14 residues. Per germline, CDR1 SGHNT and CDR2 YYREEE (reference sequence). Unmatched junction bases numbered 6, after V lost 4 bases and J lost 4 bases.

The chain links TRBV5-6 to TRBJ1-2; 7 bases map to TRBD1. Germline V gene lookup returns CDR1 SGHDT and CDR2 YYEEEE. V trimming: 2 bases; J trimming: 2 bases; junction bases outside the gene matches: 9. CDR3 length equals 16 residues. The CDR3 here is CASSFIDRVLNYGYTF. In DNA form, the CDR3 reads TGTGCCAGCAGCTTCATAGACAGGGTTCTCAACTATGGCTACACCTTC.

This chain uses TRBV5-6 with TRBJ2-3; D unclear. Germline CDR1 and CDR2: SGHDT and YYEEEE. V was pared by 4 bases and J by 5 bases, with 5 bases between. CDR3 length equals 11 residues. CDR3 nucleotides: TGTGCCAGCAGCCTCCAAGATACGCAGTATTTT. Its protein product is CASSLQDTQYF.

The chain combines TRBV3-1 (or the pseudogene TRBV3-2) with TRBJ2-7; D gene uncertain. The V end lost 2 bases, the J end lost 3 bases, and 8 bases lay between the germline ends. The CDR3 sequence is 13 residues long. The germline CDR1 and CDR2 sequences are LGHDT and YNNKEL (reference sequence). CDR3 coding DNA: TGTGCCAGCAGCCAAAGCCCGGACTACGAGCAGTACTTC. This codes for CASSQSPDYEQYF.

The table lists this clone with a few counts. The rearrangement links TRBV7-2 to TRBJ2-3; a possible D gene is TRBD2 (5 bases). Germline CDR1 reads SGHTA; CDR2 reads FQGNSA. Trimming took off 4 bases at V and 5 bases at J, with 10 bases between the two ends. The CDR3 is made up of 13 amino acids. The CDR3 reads CASSSLGRDTQYF. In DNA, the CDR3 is TGTGCCAGCAGCTCCCTGGGGAGAGATACGCAGTATTTT.

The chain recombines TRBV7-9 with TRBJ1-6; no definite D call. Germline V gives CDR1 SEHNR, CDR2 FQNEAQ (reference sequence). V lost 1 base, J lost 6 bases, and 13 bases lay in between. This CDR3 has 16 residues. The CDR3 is CASSLVGRAGNSPLHF. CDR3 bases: TGTGCCAGCAGCTTAGTTGGGCGTGCGGGTAATTCACCCCTCCACTTT.

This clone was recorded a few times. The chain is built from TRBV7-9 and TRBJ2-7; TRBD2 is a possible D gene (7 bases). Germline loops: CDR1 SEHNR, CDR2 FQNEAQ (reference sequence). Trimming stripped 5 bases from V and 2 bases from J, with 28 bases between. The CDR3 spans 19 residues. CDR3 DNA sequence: TGTGCCAGCAGCCCGACGCGGGGGCAAGGAGGTGGTCGGCCCTACGAGCAGTACTTC. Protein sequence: CASSPTRGQGGGRPYEQYF.

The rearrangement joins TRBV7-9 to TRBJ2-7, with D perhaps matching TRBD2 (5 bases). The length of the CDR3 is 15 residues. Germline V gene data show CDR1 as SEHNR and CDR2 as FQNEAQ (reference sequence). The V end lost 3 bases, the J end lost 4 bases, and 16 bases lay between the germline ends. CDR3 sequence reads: CASSFGLAGVYEQYF. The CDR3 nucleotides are TGTGCCAGCAGCTTTGGTTTGGCCGGGGTATACGAGCAGTACTTC. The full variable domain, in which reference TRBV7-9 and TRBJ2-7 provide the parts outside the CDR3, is DTGVSQNPRHKITKRGQNVTFRCDPISEHNRLYWYRQTLGQGPEFLTYFQNEAQLEKSRLLSDRFSAERPKGSFSTLEIQRTEQGDSAMYLCASSFGLAGVYEQYFGPGTRLTVT.

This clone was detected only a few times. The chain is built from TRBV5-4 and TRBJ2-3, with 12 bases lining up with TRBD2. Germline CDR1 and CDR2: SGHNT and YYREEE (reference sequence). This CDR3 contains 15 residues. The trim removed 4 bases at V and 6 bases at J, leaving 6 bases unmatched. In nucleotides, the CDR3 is TGTGCCAGCAGCAAGACTAGCGGGGGAACGGATACGCAGTATTTT. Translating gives CASSKTSGGTDTQYF. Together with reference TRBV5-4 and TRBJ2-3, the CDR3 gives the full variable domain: ETGVTQSPTHLIKTRGQQVTLRCSSQSGHNTVSWYQQALGQGPQFIFQYYREEENGRGNFPPRFSGLQFPNYSSELNVNALELDDSALYLCASSKTSGGTDTQYFGPGTRLTVL.

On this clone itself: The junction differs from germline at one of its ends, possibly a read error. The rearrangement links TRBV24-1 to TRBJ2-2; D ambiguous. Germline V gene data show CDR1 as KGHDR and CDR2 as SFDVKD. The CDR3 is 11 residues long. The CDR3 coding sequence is TGTGCCACCAGGAACTCCGGGGAGCTGTTTTTT. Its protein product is CATRNSGELFF.

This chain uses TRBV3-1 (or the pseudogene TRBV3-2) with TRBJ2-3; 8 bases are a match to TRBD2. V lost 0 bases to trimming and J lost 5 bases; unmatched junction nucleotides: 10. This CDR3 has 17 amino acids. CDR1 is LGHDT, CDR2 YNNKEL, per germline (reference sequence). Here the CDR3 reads CASSQDGGGRGGDTQYF. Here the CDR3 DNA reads TGTGCCAGCAGCCAAGATGGCGGGGGGAGAGGGGGAGATACGCAGTATTTT.

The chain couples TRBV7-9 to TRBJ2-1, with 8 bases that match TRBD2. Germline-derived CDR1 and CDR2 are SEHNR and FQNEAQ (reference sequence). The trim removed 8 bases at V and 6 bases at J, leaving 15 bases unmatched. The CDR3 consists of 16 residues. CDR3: CASGVAGTTRSNEQFF. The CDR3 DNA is TGTGCCAGCGGCGTAGCGGGAACCACTAGATCCAATGAGCAGTTCTTC.

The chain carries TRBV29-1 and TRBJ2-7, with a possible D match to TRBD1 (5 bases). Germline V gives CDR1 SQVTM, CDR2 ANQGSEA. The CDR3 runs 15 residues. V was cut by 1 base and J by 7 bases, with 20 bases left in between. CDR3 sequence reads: CSVEVRWGQIREQYF. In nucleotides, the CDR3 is TGCAGCGTTGAAGTGCGATGGGGCCAAATTAGGGAGCAGTACTTC.

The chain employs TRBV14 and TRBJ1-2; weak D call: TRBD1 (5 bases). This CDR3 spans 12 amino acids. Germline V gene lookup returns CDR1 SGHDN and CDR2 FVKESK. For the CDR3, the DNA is TGTGCAGCAGCCAAGACAGTACATGGCTACACCTTC. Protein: CAAAKTVHGYTF.

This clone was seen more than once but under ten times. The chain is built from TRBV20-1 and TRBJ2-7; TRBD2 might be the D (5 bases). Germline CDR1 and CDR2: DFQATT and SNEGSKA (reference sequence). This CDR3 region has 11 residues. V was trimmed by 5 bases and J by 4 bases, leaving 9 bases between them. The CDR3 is CSAQTGYEQYF. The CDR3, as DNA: TGCAGTGCTCAGACGGGATACGAGCAGTACTTC.

CDR3 region: CASPRIYEQYF. In nucleotides, the CDR3 is TGTGCCAGTCCTCGAATCTACGAGCAGTACTTC. This chain joins TRBV19 and TRBJ2-7; D not resolved. The CDR3 covers 11 residues. CDR1 is LNHDA and CDR2 is SQIVND in the germline V gene (reference sequence). V was trimmed by 8 bases and J by 3 bases, leaving 8 bases between them.

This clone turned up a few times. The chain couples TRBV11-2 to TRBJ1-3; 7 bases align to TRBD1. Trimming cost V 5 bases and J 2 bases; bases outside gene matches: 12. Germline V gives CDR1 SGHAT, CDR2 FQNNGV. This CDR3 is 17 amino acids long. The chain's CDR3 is CASSPDPRGRPGNTIYF. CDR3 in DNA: TGTGCCAGCAGCCCGGACCCGAGGGGGCGGCCTGGAAACACCATATATTTT. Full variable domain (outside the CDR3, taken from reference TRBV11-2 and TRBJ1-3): EAGVAQSPRYKIIEKRQSVAFWCNPISGHATLYWYQQILGQGPKLLIQFQNNGVVDDSQLPKDRFSAERLKGVDSTLKIQPAKLEDSAVYLCASSPDPRGRPGNTIYFGEGSWLTVV.

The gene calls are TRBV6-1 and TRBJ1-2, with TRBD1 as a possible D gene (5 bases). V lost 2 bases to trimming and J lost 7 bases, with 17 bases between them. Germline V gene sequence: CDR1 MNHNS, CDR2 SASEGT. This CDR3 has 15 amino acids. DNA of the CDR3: TGTGCCAGCAGTGAATTTGGTGCCGGGGGGTCTGGCTACACCTTC. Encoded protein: CASSEFGAGGSGYTF.

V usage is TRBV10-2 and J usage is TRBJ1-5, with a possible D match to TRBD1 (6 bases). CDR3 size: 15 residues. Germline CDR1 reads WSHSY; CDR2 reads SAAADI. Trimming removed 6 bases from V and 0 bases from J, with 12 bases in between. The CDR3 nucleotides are TGCGCCAGCAGCCCCGGACAGTATAGCAATCAGCCCCAGCATTTT. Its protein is CASSPGQYSNQPQHF.

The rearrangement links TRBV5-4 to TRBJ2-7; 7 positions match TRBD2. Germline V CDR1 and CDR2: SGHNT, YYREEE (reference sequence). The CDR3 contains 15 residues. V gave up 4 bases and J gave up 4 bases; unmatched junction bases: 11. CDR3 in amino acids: CASSPGAAGVYEQYF. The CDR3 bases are TGTGCCAGCAGCCCCGGCGCCGCGGGAGTTTACGAGCAGTACTTC.

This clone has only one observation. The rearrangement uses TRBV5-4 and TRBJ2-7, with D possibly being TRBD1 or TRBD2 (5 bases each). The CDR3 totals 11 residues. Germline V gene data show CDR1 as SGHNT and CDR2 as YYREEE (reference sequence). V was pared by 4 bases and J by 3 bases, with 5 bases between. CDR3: CASSGGYEQYF. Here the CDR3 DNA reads TGTGCCAGCAGCGGGGGCTACGAGCAGTACTTC.

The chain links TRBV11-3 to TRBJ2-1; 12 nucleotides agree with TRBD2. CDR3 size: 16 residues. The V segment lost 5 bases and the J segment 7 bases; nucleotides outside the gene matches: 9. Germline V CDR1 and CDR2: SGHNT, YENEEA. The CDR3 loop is CASSLLAGGRHNEQFF. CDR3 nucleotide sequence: TGTGCCAGCAGCCTTCTAGCGGGAGGGCGACATAATGAGCAGTTCTTC.